This T cell receptor beta chain was documented in a study of T cell responses to AZD1222 COVID-19 vaccine. Points from the study as a whole: The sample set comprised mostly white British donors with more females, and clonal diversity was possibly underestimated. Vaccine-associated CD4 TCRs ranged over spike, dominating at 160-218 and 743-854. Baseline testing showed seropositivity in only a handful of AZD1222 recipients.

Germline CDR1 reads SGHRS; CDR2 reads YFSETQ. V was pared by 4 bases and J by 3 bases, with 20 bases between. The CDR3 runs to 17 residues. Pooling was applied to second doses at about 4 or about 12 weeks. TCRdb's table, derived via immunoSEQ multiplex PCR, lists solely in-frame clones and lacks some. The sample carries about 110,000 clones, 92% recorded once. As regards this clone: The target antigen is unknown.

This clonotype originated in an adult who received the AZD1222 COVID-19 vaccine. The sample was peripheral blood, taken 28 days after the second AZD1222 dose. The V and J genes are TRBV5-1 and TRBJ1-5; D remains unclear. The CDR3 DNA sequence: TGCGCCAGCAGCCTGGAACCCTTGGGAACTTTCAATCAGCCCCAGCATTTT. Its protein is CASSLEPLGTFNQPQHF.